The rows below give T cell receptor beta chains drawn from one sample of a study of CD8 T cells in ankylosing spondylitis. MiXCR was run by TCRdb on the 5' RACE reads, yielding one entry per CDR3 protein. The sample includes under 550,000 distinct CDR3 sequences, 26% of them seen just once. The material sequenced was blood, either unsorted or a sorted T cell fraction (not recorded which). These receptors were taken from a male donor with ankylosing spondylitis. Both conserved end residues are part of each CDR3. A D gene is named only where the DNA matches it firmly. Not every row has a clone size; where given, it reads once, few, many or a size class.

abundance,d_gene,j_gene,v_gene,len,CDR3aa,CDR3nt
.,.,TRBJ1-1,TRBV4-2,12,CASSQGGKEAFF,TGTGCCAGCAGCCAAGGTGGTAAGGAAGCTTTCTTT
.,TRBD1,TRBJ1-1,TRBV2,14,CASSTQGADTEAFF,TGTGCCAGCAGTACACAGGGGGCAGACACTGAAGCTTTCTTT
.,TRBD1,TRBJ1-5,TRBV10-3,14,CAISRTGGDQPQHF,TGTGCCATCAGCCGGACAGGGGGGGATCAGCCCCAGCATTTT
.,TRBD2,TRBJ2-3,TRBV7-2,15,CASSLKAGSTDTQYF,TGTGCCAGCAGCCTTAAAGCGGGAAGCACAGATACGCAGTATTTT
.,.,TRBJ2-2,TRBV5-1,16,CASSFSAITGTGELFF,TGCGCCAGCAGCTTTTCAGCGATCACAGGCACCGGGGAGCTGTTTTTT
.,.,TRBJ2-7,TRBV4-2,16,CASSQDQPGGADEQYF,TGTGCCAGCAGCCAAGATCAACCGGGGGGCGCGGACGAGCAGTACTTC
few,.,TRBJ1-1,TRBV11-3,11,CASSNGRSTFF,TGTGCCAGCAGTAACGGGAGGTCGACTTTCTTT
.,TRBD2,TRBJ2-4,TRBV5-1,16,CASSSTTSGMKNIQYF,TGCGCCAGCAGCTCAACGACTAGCGGGATGAAAAACATTCAGTACTTC
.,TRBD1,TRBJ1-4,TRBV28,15,CASRPSRGVHEKLFF,TGTGCCAGCAGACCATCCAGGGGGGTGCATGAAAAACTGTTTTTT
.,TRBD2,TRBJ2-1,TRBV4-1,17,CASSQEVELAVDGEQFF,TGCGCCAGCAGCCAAGAAGTAGAACTAGCGGTAGACGGTGAGCAGTTCTTC
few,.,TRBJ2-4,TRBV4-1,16,CASSQPTGKTKNIQYF,TGCGCCAGCAGCCAACCCACAGGGAAAACCAAAAACATTCAGTACTTC
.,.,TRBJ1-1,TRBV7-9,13,CASSRTPYGEAFF,TGTGCCAGCAGCCGGACACCTTATGGAGAAGCTTTCTTT
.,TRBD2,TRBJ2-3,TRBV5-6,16,CASSFPAGEPTDTQYF,TGTGCCAGCAGCTTCCCAGCGGGAGAACCCACAGATACGCAGTATTTT
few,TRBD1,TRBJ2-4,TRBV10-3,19,CAISGPKTGQGETKNIQYF,TGTGCCATCAGTGGGCCGAAGACGGGACAGGGGGAAACCAAAAACATTCAGTACTTC
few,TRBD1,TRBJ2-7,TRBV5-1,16,CASSQGAAGTGKEQYF,TGCGCCAGCAGCCAGGGCGCCGCCGGGACAGGGAAAGAGCAGTACTTC
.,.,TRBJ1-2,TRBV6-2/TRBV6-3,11,CASSEGNGYTF,TGTGCCAGCAGTGAGGGAAATGGCTACACCTTC
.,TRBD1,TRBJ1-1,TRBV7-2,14,CASSFMDRDTEAFF,TGTGCCAGCAGTTTCATGGACAGGGACACTGAAGCTTTCTTT
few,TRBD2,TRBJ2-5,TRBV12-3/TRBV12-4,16,CASSSGLAGEQETQYF,TGTGCCAGCAGTTCGGGACTAGCGGGAGAGCAAGAGACCCAGTACTTC
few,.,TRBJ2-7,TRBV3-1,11,CASSHIHEQYF,TGTGCCAGCAGCCATATCCACGAGCAGTACTTC
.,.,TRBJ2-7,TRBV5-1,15,CASSNDRGGEYEQYF,TGCGCCAGCAGCAATGACAGAGGGGGAGAATACGAGCAGTACTTC
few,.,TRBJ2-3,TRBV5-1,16,CASSFGATTRTDTQYF,TGCGCCAGCAGCTTTGGGGCAACAACACGCACAGATACGCAGTATTTT
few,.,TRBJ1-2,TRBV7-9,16,CASSGLDRGTNYGYTF,TGTGCCAGCAGCGGATTAGACAGAGGGACTAACTATGGCTACACCTTC
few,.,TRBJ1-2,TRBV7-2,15,CASSFGSGPFYGYTF,TGTGCCAGCAGCTTCGGTTCAGGCCCGTTCTATGGCTACACCTTC
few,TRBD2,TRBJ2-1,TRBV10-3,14,CAISESGRVNEQFF,TGTGCCATCAGTGAAAGCGGGAGAGTCAATGAGCAGTTCTTC
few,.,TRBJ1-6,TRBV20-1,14,CSARGVSYNSPLHF,TGCAGTGCTAGAGGAGTCTCCTATAATTCACCCCTCCACTTT
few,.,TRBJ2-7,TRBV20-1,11,CSATSLDEQYF,TGCAGTGCTACCTCACTTGACGAGCAGTACTTC
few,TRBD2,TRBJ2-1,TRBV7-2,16,CASSLATAGGYNEQFF,TGTGCCAGCAGCTTAGCCACAGCGGGAGGGTACAATGAGCAGTTCTTC
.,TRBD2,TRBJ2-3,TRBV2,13,CASRLAYTDTQYF,TGTGCCAGCAGACTAGCGTACACAGATACGCAGTATTTT
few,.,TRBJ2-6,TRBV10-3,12,CAIRGDGPGLTF,TGTGCCATCAGGGGGGACGGACCCGGGCTGACTTTC
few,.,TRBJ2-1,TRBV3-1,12,CASSQDWTQQFF,TGTGCCAGCAGCCAAGATTGGACACAGCAGTTCTTC
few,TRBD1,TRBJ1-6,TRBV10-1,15,CASSESKTGFSPLHF,TGCGCCAGCAGTGAGTCGAAGACAGGGTTCTCACCCCTCCACTTT
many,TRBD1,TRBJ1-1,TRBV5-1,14,CASSIGTGNTEAFF,TGCGCCAGCAGCATTGGGACAGGAAACACTGAAGCTTTCTTT
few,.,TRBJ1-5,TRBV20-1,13,CSARDLPYQPQHF,TGCAGTGCTAGAGATCTCCCATATCAGCCCCAGCATTTT
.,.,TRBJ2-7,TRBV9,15,CASSAGIGEHYEQYF,TGTGCCAGCAGCGCCGGAATCGGGGAGCACTACGAGCAGTACTTC
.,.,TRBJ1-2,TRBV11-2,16,CASSLGPGTQLSGYTF,TGTGCCAGCAGCTTAGGTCCAGGGACCCAGCTATCTGGCTACACCTTC
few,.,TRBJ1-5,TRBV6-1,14,CASKPTEPGQPQHF,TGTGCCAGCAAACCGACAGAACCGGGACAGCCCCAGCATTTT
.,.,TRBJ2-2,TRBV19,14,CASSIFRGTGELFF,TGTGCCAGTAGTATCTTCAGGGGCACCGGGGAGCTGTTTTTT
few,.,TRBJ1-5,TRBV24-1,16,CATSDNSFSGNQPQHF,TGTGCCACCAGTGACAACAGCTTTAGCGGCAATCAGCCCCAGCATTTT
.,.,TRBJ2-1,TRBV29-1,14,CSAAGGRSYNEQFF,TGCAGCGCCGCGGGCGGGCGTTCATACAATGAGCAGTTCTTC
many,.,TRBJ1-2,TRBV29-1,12,CSSYEEGGGYTF,TGCAGCTCCTACGAGGAGGGGGGAGGCTACACCTTC
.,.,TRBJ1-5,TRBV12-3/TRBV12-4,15,CASSPLADSNQPQHF,TGTGCCAGCAGTCCTCTCGCGGATAGCAATCAGCCCCAGCATTTT
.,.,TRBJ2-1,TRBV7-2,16,CASSQSPGITYNEQFF,TGTGCCAGCAGCCAATCTCCGGGCATAACCTACAATGAGCAGTTCTTC
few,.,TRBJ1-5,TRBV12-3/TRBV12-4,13,CASSRQADQPQHF,TGTGCCAGCAGCAGACAAGCCGATCAGCCCCAGCATTTT
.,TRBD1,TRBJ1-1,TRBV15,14,CATSTTGGYTEAFF,TGTGCCACCAGCACTACAGGGGGCTATACTGAAGCTTTCTTT
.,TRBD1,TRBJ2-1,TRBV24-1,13,CATTGTGGIEQFF,TGTGCCACCACTGGGACAGGGGGCATTGAGCAGTTCTTC
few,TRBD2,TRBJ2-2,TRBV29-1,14,CSAESGTNTGELFF,TGCAGCGCCGAGAGCGGGACGAACACCGGGGAGCTGTTTTTT
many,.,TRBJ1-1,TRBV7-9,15,CASSLEGVEIPEAFF,TGTGCCAGCAGCTTAGAAGGGGTGGAAATCCCTGAAGCTTTCTTT
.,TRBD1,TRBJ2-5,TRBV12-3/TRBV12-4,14,CASTTGGSRETQYF,TGTGCCAGCACGACAGGGGGTTCTCGAGAGACCCAGTACTTC
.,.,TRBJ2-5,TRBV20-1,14,CSAVRGSNQETQYF,TGCAGTGCTGTCAGGGGTTCGAACCAAGAGACCCAGTACTTC
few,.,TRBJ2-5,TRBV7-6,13,CASSSSYQETQYF,TGTGCCAGCAGCTCCTCGTACCAAGAGACCCAGTACTTC
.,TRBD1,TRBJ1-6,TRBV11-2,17,CASSLDLGTADNSPLHF,TGTGCCAGCAGCTTAGACCTTGGGACAGCAGATAATTCACCCCTCCACTTT
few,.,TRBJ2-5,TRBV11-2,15,CASSPQSGVRETQYF,TGTGCCAGCAGCCCCCAGTCGGGGGTACGAGAGACCCAGTACTTC
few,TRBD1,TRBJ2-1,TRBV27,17,CASSSRGPGQRYNEQFF,TGTGCCAGCAGTTCCAGAGGTCCGGGACAGCGCTACAATGAGCAGTTCTTC
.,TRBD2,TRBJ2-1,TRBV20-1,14,CSAPRGLASNEQFF,TGCAGTGCTCCTAGGGGACTAGCTAGCAATGAGCAGTTCTTC
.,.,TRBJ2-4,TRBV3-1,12,CASSQLQNIQYF,TGTGCCAGCAGCCAACTACAAAACATTCAGTACTTC
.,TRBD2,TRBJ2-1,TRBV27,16,CASSGETSLFGNEQFF,TGTGCCAGCAGTGGGGAGACTAGCCTTTTCGGCAATGAGCAGTTCTTC
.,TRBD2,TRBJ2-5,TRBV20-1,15,CSASPPGLIQETQYF,TGCAGTGCTAGCCCTCCGGGACTAATCCAAGAGACCCAGTACTTC
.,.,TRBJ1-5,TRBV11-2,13,CASSLGRGEAQHF,TGTGCCAGCAGCTTAGGCCGGGGCGAAGCCCAGCATTTT